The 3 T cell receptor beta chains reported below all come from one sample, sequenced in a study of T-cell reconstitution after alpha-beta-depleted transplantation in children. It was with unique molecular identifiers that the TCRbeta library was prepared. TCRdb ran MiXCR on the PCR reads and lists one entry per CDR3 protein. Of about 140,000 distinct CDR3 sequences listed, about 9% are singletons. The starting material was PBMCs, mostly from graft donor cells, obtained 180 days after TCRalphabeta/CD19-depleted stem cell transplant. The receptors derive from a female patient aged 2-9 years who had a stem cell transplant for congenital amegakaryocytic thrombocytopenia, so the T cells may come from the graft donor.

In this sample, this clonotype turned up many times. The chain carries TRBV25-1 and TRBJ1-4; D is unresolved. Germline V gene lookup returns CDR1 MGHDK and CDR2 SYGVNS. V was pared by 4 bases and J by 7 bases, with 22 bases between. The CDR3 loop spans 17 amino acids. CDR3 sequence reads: CASSALLTPTRTEKLFF. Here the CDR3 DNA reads TGTGCCAGCAGTGCCCTACTCACACCGACGAGAACTGAAAAACTGTTTTTT.

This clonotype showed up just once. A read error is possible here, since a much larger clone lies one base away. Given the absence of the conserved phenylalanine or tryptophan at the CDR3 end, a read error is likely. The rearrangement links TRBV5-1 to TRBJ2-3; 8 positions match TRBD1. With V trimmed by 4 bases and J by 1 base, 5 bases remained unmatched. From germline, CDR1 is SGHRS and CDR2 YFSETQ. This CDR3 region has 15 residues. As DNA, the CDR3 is TGCGCCAGCAGCCTCACGGGACAGGGCACAGATACGCAGTATTGT. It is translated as CASSLTGQGTDTQYC.

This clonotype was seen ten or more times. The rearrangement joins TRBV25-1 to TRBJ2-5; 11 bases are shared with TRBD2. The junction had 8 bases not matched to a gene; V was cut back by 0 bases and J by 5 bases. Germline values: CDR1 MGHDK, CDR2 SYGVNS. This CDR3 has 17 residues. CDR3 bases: TGTGCCAGCAGTGAATACTTAGCGGGAGGGCCCTGGGAGACCCAGTACTTC. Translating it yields CASSEYLAGGPWETQYF. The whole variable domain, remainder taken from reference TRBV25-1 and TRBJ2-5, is EADIYQTPRYLVIGTGKKITLECSQTMGHDKMYWYQQDPGMELHLIHYSYGVNSTEKGDLSSESTVSRIRTEHFPLTLESARPSHTSQYLCASSEYLAGGPWETQYFGPGTRLLVL.